This TCR beta chain was captured in a study of T-cell memory formation after mild COVID-19. Ten or more counts support this clonotype. Antigen: not known. Trimming pared 4 bases from V and 3 bases from J, leaving 11 bases between. CDR3 length equals 14 residues. CDR1 is SGHRS, CDR2 YFSETQ, per germline. 5'RACE, which relied on constant-segment primers, yielded TCR alpha and TCR beta cDNA libraries carrying sample barcodes and UMIs. MiXCR was run by TCRdb on the 5' RACE reads, yielding one entry per CDR3 protein. This table has 530,000 or so distinct CDR3 sequences, roughly 17% appearing once. Whole-study findings and limits: A subset of responding clones appeared in pre-infection memory, suggesting cross-reactive memory joined. CD4+ bias marked clones expanding day 15 to 37, unlike balanced contracting clones.

This receptor was obtained from an adult woman who had mild COVID-19 (a few samples of this study predate the infection). Cell type and time point are not known. This chain links TRBV5-1 with TRBJ2-1; D might be TRBD1 or TRBD2, each matching 5 bases. The sample taken for sequencing was PBMCs or a T cell subset sorted from them (not recorded which). The CDR3 sequence is CASSLGPNYNEQFF. CDR3 bases: TGCGCCAGCAGCCTGGGACCCAACTACAATGAGCAGTTCTTC.